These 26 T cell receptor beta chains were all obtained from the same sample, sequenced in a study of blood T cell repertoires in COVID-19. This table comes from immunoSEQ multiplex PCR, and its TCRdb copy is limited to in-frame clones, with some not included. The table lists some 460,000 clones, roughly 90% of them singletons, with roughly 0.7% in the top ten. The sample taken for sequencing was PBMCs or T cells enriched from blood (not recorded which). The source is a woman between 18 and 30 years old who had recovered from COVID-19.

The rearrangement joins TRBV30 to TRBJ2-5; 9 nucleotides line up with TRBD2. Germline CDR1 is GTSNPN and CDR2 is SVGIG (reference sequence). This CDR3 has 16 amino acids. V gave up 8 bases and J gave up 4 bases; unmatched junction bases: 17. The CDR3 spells CAHPPRGGGLRETQYF. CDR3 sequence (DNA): TGTGCCCATCCCCCACGCGGGGGGGGATTGAGAGAGACCCAGTACTTC.

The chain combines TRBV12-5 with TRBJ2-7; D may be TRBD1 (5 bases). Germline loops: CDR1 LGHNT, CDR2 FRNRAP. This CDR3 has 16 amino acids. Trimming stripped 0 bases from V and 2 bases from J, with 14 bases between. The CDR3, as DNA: TGTGCTAGTGGTTTGGTACTAAGACAGCTTACCTACGAGCAGTACTTC. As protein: CASGLVLRQLTYEQYF.

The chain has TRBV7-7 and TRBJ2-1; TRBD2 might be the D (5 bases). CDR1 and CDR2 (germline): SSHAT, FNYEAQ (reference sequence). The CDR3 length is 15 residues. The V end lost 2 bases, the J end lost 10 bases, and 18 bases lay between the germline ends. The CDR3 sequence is CASSLLGTLAEEQFF. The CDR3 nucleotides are TGTGCCAGCAGCTTATTGGGTACCCTAGCTGAGGAGCAGTTCTTC.

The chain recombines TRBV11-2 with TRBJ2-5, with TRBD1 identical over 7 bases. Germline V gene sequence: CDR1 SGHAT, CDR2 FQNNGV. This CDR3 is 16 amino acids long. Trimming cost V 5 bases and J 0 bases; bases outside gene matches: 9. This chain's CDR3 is CASSRGAGGYQETQYF. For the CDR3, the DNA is TGTGCCAGCAGCCGTGGGGCAGGGGGTTACCAAGAGACCCAGTACTTC.

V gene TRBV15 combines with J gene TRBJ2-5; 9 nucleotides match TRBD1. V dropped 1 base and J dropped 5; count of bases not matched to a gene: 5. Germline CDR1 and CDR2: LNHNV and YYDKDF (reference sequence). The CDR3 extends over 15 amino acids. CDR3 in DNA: TGTGCCACCAGCAGAGCGGGACAGGGCTCTGAGACCCAGTACTTC. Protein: CATSRAGQGSETQYF.

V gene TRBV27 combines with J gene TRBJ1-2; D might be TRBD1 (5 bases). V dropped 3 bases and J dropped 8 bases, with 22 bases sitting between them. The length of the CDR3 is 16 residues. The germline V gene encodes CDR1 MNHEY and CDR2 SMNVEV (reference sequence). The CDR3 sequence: CASSFRPRDAREGYTF. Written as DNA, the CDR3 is TGTGCCAGCAGTTTTCGCCCCCGGGACGCCCGGGAGGGCTACACCTTC.

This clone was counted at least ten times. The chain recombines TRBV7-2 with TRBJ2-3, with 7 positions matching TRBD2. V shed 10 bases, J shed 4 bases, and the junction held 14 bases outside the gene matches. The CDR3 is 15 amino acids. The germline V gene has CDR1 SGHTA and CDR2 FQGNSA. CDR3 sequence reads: CATSEWGGGPDTQYF. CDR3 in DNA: TGTGCCACCTCCGAGTGGGGGGGAGGACCAGATACGCAGTATTTT.

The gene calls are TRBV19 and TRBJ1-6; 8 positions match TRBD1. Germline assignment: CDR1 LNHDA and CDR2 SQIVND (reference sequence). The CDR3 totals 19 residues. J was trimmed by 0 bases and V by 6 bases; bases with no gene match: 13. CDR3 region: CASRDQGALDSSYNSPLHF. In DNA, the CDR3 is TGTGCCAGTAGAGACCAGGGGGCCCTTGACAGCTCCTATAATTCACCCCTCCACTTT.

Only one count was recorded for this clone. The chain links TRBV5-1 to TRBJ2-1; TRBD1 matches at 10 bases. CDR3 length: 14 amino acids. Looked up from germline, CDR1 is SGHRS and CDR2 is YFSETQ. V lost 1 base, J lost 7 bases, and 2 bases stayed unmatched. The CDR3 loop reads CASSLWDRGNEQFF. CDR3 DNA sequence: TGCGCCAGCAGCTTGTGGGACAGGGGAAATGAGCAGTTCTTC.

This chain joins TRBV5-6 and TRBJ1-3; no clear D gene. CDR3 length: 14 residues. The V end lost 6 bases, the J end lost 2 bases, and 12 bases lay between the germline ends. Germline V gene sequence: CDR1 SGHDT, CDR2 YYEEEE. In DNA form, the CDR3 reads TGTGCCAGCAACCTGGAGAGGGCTGGAAACACCATATATTTT. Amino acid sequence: CASNLERAGNTIYF.

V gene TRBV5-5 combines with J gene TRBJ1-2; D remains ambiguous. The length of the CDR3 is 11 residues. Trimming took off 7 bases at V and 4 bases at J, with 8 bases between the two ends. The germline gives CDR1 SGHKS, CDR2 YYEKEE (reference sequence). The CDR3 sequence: CASRYIYGYTF. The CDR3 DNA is TGTGCCAGCCGGTATATCTATGGCTACACCTTC. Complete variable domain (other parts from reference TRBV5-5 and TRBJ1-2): DAGVTQSPTHLIKTRGQQVTLRCSPISGHKSVSWYQQVLGQGPQFIFQYYEKEERGRGNFPDRFSARQFPNYSSELNVNALLLGDSALYLCASRYIYGYTFGSGTRLTVV.

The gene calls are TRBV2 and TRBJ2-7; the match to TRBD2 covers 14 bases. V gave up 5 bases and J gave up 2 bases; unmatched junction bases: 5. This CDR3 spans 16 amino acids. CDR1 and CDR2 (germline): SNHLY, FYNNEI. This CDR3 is CASSRTSGGSTYEQYF. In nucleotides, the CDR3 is TGTGCCAGCAGTCGGACTAGCGGGGGGTCTACCTACGAGCAGTACTTC.

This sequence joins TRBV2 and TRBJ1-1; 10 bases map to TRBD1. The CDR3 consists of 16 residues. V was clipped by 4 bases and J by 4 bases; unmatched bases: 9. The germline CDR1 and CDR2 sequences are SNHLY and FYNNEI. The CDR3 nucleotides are TGTGCCAGCAGTGCCGGACAGGGGGAGTGGATCACTGAAGCTTTCTTT. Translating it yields CASSAGQGEWITEAFF.

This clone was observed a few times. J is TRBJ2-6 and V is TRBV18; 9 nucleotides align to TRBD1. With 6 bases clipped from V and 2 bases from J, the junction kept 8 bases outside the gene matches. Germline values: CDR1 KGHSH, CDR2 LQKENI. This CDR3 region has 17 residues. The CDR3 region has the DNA TGTGCCAGCTCGTCGGGACAGGGATTACCTGGGGCCAACGTCCTGACTTTC. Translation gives CASSSGQGLPGANVLTF.

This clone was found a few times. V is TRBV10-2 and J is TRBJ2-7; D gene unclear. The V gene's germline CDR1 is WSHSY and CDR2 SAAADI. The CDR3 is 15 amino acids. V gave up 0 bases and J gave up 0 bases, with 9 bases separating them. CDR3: CASSESLQSSYEQYF. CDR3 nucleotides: TGCGCCAGCAGTGAGTCCTTACAGAGCTCCTACGAGCAGTACTTC.

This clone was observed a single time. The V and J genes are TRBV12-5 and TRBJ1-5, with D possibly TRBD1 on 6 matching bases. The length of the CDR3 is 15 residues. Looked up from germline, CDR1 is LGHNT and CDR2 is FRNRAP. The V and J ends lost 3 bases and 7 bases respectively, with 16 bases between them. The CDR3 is CASGFATGRAQPQHF. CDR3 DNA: TGTGCTAGTGGTTTCGCTACAGGGAGGGCCCAGCCCCAGCATTTT.

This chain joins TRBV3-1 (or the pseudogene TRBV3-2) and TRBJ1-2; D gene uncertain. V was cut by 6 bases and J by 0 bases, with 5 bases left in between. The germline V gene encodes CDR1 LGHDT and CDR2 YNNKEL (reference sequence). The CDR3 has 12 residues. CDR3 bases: TGTGCCAGCAGAGACTCTAACTATGGCTACACCTTC. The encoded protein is CASRDSNYGYTF.

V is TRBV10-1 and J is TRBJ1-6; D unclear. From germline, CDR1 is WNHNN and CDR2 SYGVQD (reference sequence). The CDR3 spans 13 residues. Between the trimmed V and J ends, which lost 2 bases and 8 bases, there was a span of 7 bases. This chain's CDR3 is CASSEAVDSPLHF. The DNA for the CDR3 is TGCGCCAGCAGTGAGGCCGTAGATTCACCCCTCCACTTT.

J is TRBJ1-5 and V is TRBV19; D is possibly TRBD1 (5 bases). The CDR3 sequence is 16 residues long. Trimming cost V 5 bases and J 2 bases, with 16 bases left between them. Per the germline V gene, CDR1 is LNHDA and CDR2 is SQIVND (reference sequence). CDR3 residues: CASSWGFAGGNQPQHF. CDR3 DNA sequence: TGTGCCAGTAGTTGGGGTTTTGCGGGGGGCAATCAGCCCCAGCATTTT.

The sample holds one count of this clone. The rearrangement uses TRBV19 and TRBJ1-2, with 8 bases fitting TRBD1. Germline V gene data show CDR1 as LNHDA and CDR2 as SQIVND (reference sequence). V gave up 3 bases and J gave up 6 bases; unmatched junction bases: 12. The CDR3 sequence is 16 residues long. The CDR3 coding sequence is TGTGCCAGTAGTATCTCTAACAGGGGGGACGTTAATGGCTACACCTTC. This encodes CASSISNRGDVNGYTF.

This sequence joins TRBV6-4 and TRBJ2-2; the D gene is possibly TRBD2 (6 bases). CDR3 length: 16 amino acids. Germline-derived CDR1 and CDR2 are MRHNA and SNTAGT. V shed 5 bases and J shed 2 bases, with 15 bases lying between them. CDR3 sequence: CASSPGLLHNTGELFF. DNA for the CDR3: TGTGCCAGCAGTCCGGGACTCCTCCATAACACCGGGGAGCTGTTTTTT.

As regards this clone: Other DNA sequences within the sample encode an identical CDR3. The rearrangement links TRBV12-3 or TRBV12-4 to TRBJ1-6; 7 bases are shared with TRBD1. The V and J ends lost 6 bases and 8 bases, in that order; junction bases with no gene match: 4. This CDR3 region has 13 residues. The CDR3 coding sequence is TGTGCCAGCAGGACAGGGCGGGATTCACCCCTCCACTTT. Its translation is CASRTGRDSPLHF.

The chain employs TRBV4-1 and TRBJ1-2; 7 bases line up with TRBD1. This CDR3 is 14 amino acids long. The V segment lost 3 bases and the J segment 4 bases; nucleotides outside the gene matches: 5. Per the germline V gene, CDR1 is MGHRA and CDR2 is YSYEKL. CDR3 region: CASSQYDRAYGYTF. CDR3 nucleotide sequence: TGCGCCAGCAGCCAGTATGACAGGGCCTATGGCTACACCTTC.

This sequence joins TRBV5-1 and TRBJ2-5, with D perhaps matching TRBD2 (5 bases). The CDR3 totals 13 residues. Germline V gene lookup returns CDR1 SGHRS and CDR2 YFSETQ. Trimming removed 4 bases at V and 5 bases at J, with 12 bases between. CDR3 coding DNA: TGCGCCAGCAGCCAGACCACGGGGGAGACCCAGTACTTC. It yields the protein CASSQTTGETQYF.

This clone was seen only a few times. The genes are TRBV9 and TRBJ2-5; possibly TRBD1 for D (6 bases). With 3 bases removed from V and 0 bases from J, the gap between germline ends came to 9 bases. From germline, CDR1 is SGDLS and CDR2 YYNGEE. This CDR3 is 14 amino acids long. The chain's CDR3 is CASSEGTNQETQYF. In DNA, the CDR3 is TGTGCCAGCAGCGAGGGGACAAACCAAGAGACCCAGTACTTC. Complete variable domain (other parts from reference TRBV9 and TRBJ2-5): DSGVTQTPKHLITATGQRVTLRCSPRSGDLSVYWYQQSLDQGLQFLIQYYNGEERAKGNILERFSAQQFPDLHSELNLSSLELGDSALYFCASSEGTNQETQYFGPGTRLLVL.

CDR3 sequence (DNA): TGCGCCAGCAGCCAAGTCGTTCGGGAGACCCAGTACTTC. Amino acids: CASSQVVRETQYF. The chain uses TRBV4-1 and TRBJ2-5; D is undetermined. The CDR3 covers 13 residues. Germline-derived CDR1 and CDR2 are MGHRA and YSYEKL. V was cut by 1 base and J by 5 bases, with 8 bases left in between.